These 7 T cell receptor beta chains were sequenced from one sample in a study of blood T cell repertoires in COVID-19. TCRdb keeps only in-frame clones here, not all; method: immunoSEQ multiplex PCR. The sample holds around 380,000 clones, approximately 87% seen once. The sequencing sample was made of PBMCs or T cells enriched from blood (not recorded which). These receptors came from a man under 40 who had recovered from COVID-19.

Only a few counts were recorded for this clone. Its ends do not fully match the called genes, so a read error is possible. This chain uses TRBV7-2 with TRBJ1-1; D is possibly TRBD1 (6 bases). This CDR3 contains 15 residues. Germline CDR1 is SGHTA and CDR2 is FQGNSA. The CDR3 bases are TGTGCCAGCAGCATAGCACAGGGATCGAACACTGAAGCTTTCTTT. Protein sequence: CASSIAQGSNTEAFF.

A note on this clone: Within the sample, other DNA sequences also encode this same CDR3. The J gene is TRBJ2-2, the V gene TRBV11-3; 7 bases fit TRBD2. Trimming took 5 bases from V and 4 from J; bases not matched to a gene: 7. The germline V gene has CDR1 SGHNT and CDR2 YENEEA. The CDR3 extends over 15 amino acids. The CDR3, as DNA: TGTGCCAGCAGCCCCCGGACGGGGGGCACCGGGGAGCTGTTTTTT. Translation: CASSPRTGGTGELFF.

The genes are TRBV9 and TRBJ2-5, with 9 bases fitting TRBD1. V lost 0 bases, J lost 4 bases, and 4 bases stayed unmatched. The germline CDR1 and CDR2 sequences are SGDLS and YYNGEE. This CDR3 is 15 amino acids long. The CDR3, as DNA: TGTGCCAGCAGCGTAGACAGGGGGCGGGTAGAGACCCAGTACTTC. Translation gives CASSVDRGRVETQYF.

The rearrangement joins TRBV13 to TRBJ1-2, with D perhaps matching TRBD1 (6 bases). CDR1 and CDR2 from the germline V gene are PRHDT and FYEKMQ (reference sequence). The CDR3 is 14 amino acids. Trimming stripped 3 bases from V and 7 bases from J, with 15 bases between. CDR3 DNA sequence: TGTGCCAGCAGCTTTCGACAGGTCGCGCGTGGCTACACCTTC. Protein sequence: CASSFRQVARGYTF. Drawing the rest from reference TRBV13 and TRBJ1-2, the complete variable domain is AAGVIQSPRHLIKEKRETATLKCYPIPRHDTVYWYQQGPGQDPQFLISFYEKMQSDKGSIPDRFSAQQFSDYHSELNMSSLELGDSALYFCASSFRQVARGYTFGSGTRLTVV.

Regarding this clone: The sample holds other DNA sequences that translate to the same CDR3. The chain couples TRBV5-1 to TRBJ2-3; 8 bases are a match to TRBD1. CDR1 and CDR2 (germline): SGHRS, YFSETQ. Trimming at V came to 4 bases and at J to 0 bases, leaving 4 bases not matched to a gene. The CDR3 is 15 residues long. CDR3 in amino acids: CASSTGQASTDTQYF. The CDR3 DNA reads TGCGCCAGCAGCACGGGACAGGCTAGCACAGATACGCAGTATTTT.

This chain links TRBV25-1 with TRBJ2-1, with TRBD1 matching 10 bases. The CDR3 extends over 16 amino acids. V dropped 4 bases and J dropped 4; count of bases not matched to a gene: 7. In germline, CDR1 is MGHDK, CDR2 SYGVNS. CDR3 amino acids: CASSGPDRGLYNEQFF. CDR3 bases: TGTGCCAGCAGTGGGCCCGACAGGGGGCTATACAATGAGCAGTTCTTC.

The chain uses TRBV5-4 and TRBJ1-2, with D possibly being TRBD1 (6 bases). Trimming stripped 3 bases from V and 4 bases from J, with 10 bases between. The CDR3 spans 13 residues. Germline assignment: CDR1 SGHNT and CDR2 YYREEE (reference sequence). The CDR3 sequence: CASSSGQSYGYTF. CDR3 DNA sequence: TGTGCCAGCAGCTCTGGACAGAGCTATGGCTACACCTTC. The complete variable domain, with remaining parts taken from reference TRBV5-4 and TRBJ1-2, reads ETGVTQSPTHLIKTRGQQVTLRCSSQSGHNTVSWYQQALGQGPQFIFQYYREEENGRGNFPPRFSGLQFPNYSSELNVNALELDDSALYLCASSSGQSYGYTFGSGTRLTVV.